This record looks at one TCR beta chain sequence and its context. Its antigen remains unidentified. Assay used: immunoSEQ multiplex PCR; TCRdb lists only in-frame clones, some missing. The table shows about 76,000 clones, with 80% to 90% occurring only once. The sample originates from a study of glioma-infiltrating T cells after dendritic cell vaccination. Time point defined: after dendritic cell vaccination, including at tumor progression/relapse. Isocitrate dehydrogenase mutation was absent in all glioblastoma patients. The CDR3 extends over 14 amino acids. With 5 bases clipped from V and 4 bases from J, the junction kept 5 bases outside the gene matches. CDR1 and CDR2 (germline): MNHEY, SMNVEV (reference sequence). Study results and limitations: TCR clonality showed no direct relationship with survival. Few patients contributed both blood and tumor specimens.

The rearrangement uses TRBV27 and TRBJ2-1, with 7 bases identical to TRBD2. The clonotype comes from a human donor with glioblastoma. The source material was blood, sampled after dendritic cell vaccination. CDR3 in amino acids: CASSPGLEYNEQFF. CDR3 DNA sequence: TGTGCCAGCAGTCCAGGACTAGAATACAATGAGCAGTTCTTC.